This T cell receptor beta chain was identified in a study of blood T cells in healthy people across ages. The sample, approximately 10 milliliters of peripheral blood, was drawn from each donor. Per-sample PBMC isolation yielded at least 6 million cells. A sample-barcoded 5' primer and a J-beta primer mix were used in a second PCR of about 6 to 12 cycles. TCRdb reanalysed the 5' RACE reads using MiXCR and keeps one entry per CDR3 protein. The table has roughly 1.4 million distinct CDR3 sequences, 45% to 70% seen once; the top ten hold roughly 6.3%. Germline assignment: CDR1 SQVTM and CDR2 ANQGSEA. The CDR3 spans 14 residues. The V end lost 7 bases, the J end lost 7 bases, and 20 bases lay between the germline ends.

The TCR sequence derives from a man aged 18 to 30 in good health. The gene calls are TRBV29-1 and TRBJ2-1, with no clear D. Sequenced: blood. CDR3 coding DNA: TGCAGCGCTAACACCCTGTTGGTAAGGAATGAGCAGTTCTTC. Its protein product is CSANTLLVRNEQFF.